This TCR beta chain was identified in a study of PD-1 blockade in mismatch repair-deficient tumors. This CDR3 has 15 residues. Per the germline V gene, CDR1 is SEHNR and CDR2 is FQNEAQ (reference sequence). Trimming cost V 5 bases and J 4 bases; bases outside gene matches: 7. Some clones are missing from TCRdb's copy, which holds only in-frame ones; the method was immunoSEQ multiplex PCR. The sample carries about 34,000 clones, less than 90% recorded once. This clone has more than one count but fewer than ten. The chain recombines TRBV7-9 with TRBJ2-7; TRBD2 matches 11 bases. The sample in question was PBMCs, obtained 6 to 7 weeks after starting pembrolizumab. This clonotype was obtained from an adult with mismatch repair-deficient cancer. CDR3 nucleotides: TGTGCCAGCAGCCTACCGACTAGCGGGAAGTACGAGCAGTACTTC. Its translation: CASSLPTSGKYEQYF.